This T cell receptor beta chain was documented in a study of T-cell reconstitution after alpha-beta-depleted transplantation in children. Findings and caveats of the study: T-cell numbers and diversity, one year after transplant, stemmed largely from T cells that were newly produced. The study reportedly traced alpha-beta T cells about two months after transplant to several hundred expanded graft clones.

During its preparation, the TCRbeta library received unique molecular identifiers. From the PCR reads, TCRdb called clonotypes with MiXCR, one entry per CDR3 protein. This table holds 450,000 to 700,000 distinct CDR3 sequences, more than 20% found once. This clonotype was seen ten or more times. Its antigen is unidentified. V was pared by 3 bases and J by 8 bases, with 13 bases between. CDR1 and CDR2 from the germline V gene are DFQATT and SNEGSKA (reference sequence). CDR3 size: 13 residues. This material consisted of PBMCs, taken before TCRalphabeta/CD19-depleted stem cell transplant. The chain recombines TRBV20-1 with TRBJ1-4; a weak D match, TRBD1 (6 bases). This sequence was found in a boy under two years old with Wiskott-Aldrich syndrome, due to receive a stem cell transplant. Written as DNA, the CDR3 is TGCAGTGCTAGTATCAGGGGAGGAGAAAAACTGTTTTTT. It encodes CSASIRGGEKLFF.